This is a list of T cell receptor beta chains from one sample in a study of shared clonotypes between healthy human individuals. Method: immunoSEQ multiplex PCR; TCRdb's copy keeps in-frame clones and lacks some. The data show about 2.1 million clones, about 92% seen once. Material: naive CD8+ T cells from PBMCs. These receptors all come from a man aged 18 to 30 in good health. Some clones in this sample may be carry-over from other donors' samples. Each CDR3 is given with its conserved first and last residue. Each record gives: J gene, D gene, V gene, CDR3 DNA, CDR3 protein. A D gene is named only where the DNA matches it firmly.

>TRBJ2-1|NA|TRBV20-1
TGCAGTGCCAGAACGAATGAGCAGTTCTTC
CSARTNEQFF
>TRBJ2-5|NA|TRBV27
TGTGCCAGCAGTTTATTACAGAAACAAGAGACCCAGTACTTC
CASSLLQKQETQYF
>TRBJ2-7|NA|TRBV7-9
TGTGCCAGCAGCTTAGACCTGGGTATCGGCTACGAGCAGTACTTC
CASSLDLGIGYEQYF
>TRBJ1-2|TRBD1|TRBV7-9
TGTGCCAGCAGCTTAGGGACAGGGGCATCCTATGGCTACACCTTC
CASSLGTGASYGYTF
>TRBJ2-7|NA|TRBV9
TGTGCCAGCAGGCCCTCACGCGAGCAGTACTTC
CASRPSREQYF
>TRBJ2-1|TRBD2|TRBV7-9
TGTGCCAGCAGCCCATTCAGTGGGGGGGGATCCTACAATGAGCAGTTCTTC
CASSPFSGGGSYNEQFF
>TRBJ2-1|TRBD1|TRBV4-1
TGCGCCAGCAGCCAACGTCCCGGGACAGGTTTTGGGTTGGAAAATGAGCAGTTCTTC
CASSQRPGTGFGLENEQFF
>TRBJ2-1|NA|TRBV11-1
TGTGCCAGCAGCCCAGGACCTCATGAGCAGTTCTTC
CASSPGPHEQFF
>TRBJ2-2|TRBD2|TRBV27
TGTGCCAGCAGTTTATTGGGACTAGCGGCTCCCACCGGGGAGCTGTTTTTT
CASSLLGLAAPTGELFF
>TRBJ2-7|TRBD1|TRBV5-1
TGCGCCAGCACCGACAGGGAGCACTCCTACGAGCAGTACTTC
CASTDREHSYEQYF
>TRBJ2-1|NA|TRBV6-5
TGTGCCAGCAACGTCGGCAGGACCTCCTACAATGAGCAGTTCTTC
CASNVGRTSYNEQFF
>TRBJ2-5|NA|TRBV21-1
TGTGCCAGCAGCAAAGCCCGGGACAGCAAGGGGGAAGAGACCCAGTACTTC
CASSKARDSKGEETQYF
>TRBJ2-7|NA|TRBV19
TGTGCCAGTAGTATAGTACCAGGCTCCTACGAGCAGTACTTC
CASSIVPGSYEQYF
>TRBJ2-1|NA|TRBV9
TGTGCCAGCAGCGTAGACCCCCTTAGTGGCCTAGCGAATGAGCAGTTCTTC
CASSVDPLSGLANEQFF
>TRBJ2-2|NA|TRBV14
TGTGCCAGCAGCCAAGGGCCCCAACTTAAGCCTAACACCGGGGAGCTGTTTTTT
CASSQGPQLKPNTGELFF
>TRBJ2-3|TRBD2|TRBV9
TGTGCCAGCAGCGTAGCGGGGGGTCCAGATACGCAGTATTTT
CASSVAGGPDTQYF